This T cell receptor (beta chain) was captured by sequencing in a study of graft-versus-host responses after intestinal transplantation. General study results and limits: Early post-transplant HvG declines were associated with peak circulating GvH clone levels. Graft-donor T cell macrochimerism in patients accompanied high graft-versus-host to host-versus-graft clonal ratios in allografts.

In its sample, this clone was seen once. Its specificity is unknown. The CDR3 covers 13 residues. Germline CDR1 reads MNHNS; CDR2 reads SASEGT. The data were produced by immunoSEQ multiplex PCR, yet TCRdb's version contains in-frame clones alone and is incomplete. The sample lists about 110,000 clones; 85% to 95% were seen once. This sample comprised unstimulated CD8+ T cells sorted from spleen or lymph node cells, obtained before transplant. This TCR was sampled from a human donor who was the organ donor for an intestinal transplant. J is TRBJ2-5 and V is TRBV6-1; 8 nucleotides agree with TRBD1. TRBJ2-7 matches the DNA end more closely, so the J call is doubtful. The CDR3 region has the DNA TGTGCCAGCAGTGCGCGACAGGGGTACGAGCAGTACTTC. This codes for CASSARQGYEQYF.